The 27 T cell receptor beta chains given below trace back to one sample, sequenced in a study of yellow fever vaccine responses in identical twins. TCRdb re-derived calls from the RT-PCR reads in MiXCR, one entry per CDR3 protein. The repertoire has approximately 32,000 distinct CDR3 sequences, almost 60% of them found once; the top ten carry about 4.5%. Sequencing used T cells from blood (PBMCs), unsorted or a sorted subset (not recorded which), obtained before or after yellow fever vaccination (not recorded which). Receptors originate from a woman in her late teens or twenties who received the yellow fever vaccine.

This clonotype was seen a few times. The V call is TRBV4-1, the J call TRBJ2-5; TRBD1 matches at 10 bases. This CDR3 has 14 amino acids. V lost 4 bases to trimming and J lost 2 bases; unmatched junction nucleotides: 1. Germline CDR1 MGHRA, CDR2 YSYEKL. The CDR3 nucleotides read TGCGCCAGCAGCCTGGGACAGGGGCAAGAGACCCAGTACTTC. Translating gives CASSLGQGQETQYF.

This clonotype was observed a few times. This chain links TRBV4-1 with TRBJ1-5; 8 nucleotides line up with TRBD1. Germline values: CDR1 MGHRA, CDR2 YSYEKL. Trimming cost V 5 bases and J 5 bases; bases outside gene matches: 5. This CDR3 contains 14 residues. This chain's CDR3 is CASSWEQGDQPQHF. As DNA, the CDR3 is TGCGCCAGCAGCTGGGAACAGGGGGATCAGCCCCAGCATTTT.

The chain is built from TRBV12-3 or TRBV12-4 and TRBJ1-1; D remains ambiguous. V lost 5 bases to trimming and J lost 0 bases, with 7 bases between them. This CDR3 comprises 13 residues. CDR3: CASSVRMNTEAFF. DNA for the CDR3: TGTGCCAGCAGTGTCAGAATGAACACTGAAGCTTTCTTT.

The CDR3 sequence is CAISAGGSAYNEQFF. The CDR3 region has the DNA TGTGCCATCAGTGCCGGGGGCAGTGCCTACAATGAGCAGTTCTTC. This chain joins TRBV10-3 and TRBJ2-1; D possibly matches TRBD1 or TRBD2 (6 bases each). The CDR3 length is 15 residues. Trimming took 4 bases from V and 2 from J, leaving 12 bases between them. The germline gives CDR1 ENHRY, CDR2 SYGVKD.

This clonotype was picked up a small number of times. V and J are TRBV6-5 and TRBJ1-1; D may be TRBD1 (6 bases). Germline loops: CDR1 MNHEY, CDR2 SVGAGI. The CDR3 runs to 16 residues. The ends were cut back, 2 bases at V and 4 bases at J, with 17 bases in the middle. CDR3: CASSYLSQGLGTEAFF. The CDR3 DNA reads as TGTGCCAGCAGTTACCTATCACAGGGTCTGGGCACTGAAGCTTTCTTT.

The V call is TRBV10-3, the J call TRBJ2-7, with TRBD1 matching 9 bases. Germline CDR1 ENHRY, CDR2 SYGVKD. The CDR3 runs 14 residues. V shed 2 bases, J shed 5 bases, and the junction held 4 bases outside the gene matches. The CDR3: CAISEDRGSHEQYF. In nucleotides, the CDR3 is TGTGCCATCAGTGAGGACAGGGGGTCCCACGAGCAGTACTTC.

The chain recombines TRBV7-6 with TRBJ2-1; the match to TRBD1 covers 7 bases. CDR3 length: 13 amino acids. Looked up from germline, CDR1 is SGHVS and CDR2 is FNYEAQ. With 5 bases clipped from V and 8 bases from J, the junction kept 6 bases outside the gene matches. The CDR3 coding sequence is TGTGCCAGCAGCCCCCACAGGGGCGATGAGCAGTTCTTC. It specifies CASSPHRGDEQFF. Filled out from reference TRBV7-6 and TRBJ2-1, the complete variable domain reads GAGVSQSPRYKVTKRGQDVALRCDPISGHVSLYWYRQALGQGPEFLTYFNYEAQQDKSGLPNDRFSAERPEGSISTLTIQRTEQRDSAMYRCASSPHRGDEQFFGPGTRLTVL.

Only one count was recorded for this clonotype. V usage is TRBV20-1 and J usage is TRBJ2-3; D unresolved. The CDR3 is made up of 16 amino acids. Trimming took off 0 bases at V and 0 bases at J, with 13 bases between the two ends. Germline V CDR1 and CDR2: DFQATT, SNEGSKA (reference sequence). CDR3 sequence reads: CSARDNYQSSTDTQYF. CDR3 nucleotides: TGCAGTGCTAGAGATAACTACCAGAGTAGCACAGATACGCAGTATTTT.

The V and J genes are TRBV29-1 and TRBJ1-1, with TRBD1 identical over 7 bases. Germline V gene lookup returns CDR1 SQVTM and CDR2 ANQGSEA. The V gene end was trimmed by 6 bases and the J gene end by 0 bases; junction bases not matched to a gene: 4. This CDR3 region has 13 residues. CDR3 in amino acids: CSVAGQVNTEAFF. Here the CDR3 DNA reads TGCAGCGTGGCCGGACAGGTGAACACTGAAGCTTTCTTT.

This clonotype was counted between two and nine times. This sequence joins TRBV12-3 or TRBV12-4 and TRBJ1-1; D not resolved. V was trimmed by 5 bases and J by 2 bases, leaving 6 bases between them. This CDR3 region has 12 residues. Written as DNA, the CDR3 is TGTGCCAGCAGTCCCCATAACACTGAAGCTTTCTTT. It yields the protein CASSPHNTEAFF.

J is TRBJ2-5 and V is TRBV4-1; D could derive from TRBD1 or TRBD2 (6 bases each). Trimming cost V 1 base and J 4 bases, with 13 bases left between them. This CDR3 is built from 15 residues. Per germline, CDR1 MGHRA and CDR2 YSYEKL. CDR3 sequence: CASSQGQEGRETQYF. CDR3 coding DNA: TGCGCCAGCAGCCAAGGACAGGAGGGTCGAGAGACCCAGTACTTC.

The chain recombines TRBV23-1 with TRBJ2-7; D might be TRBD1 (6 bases). TRBV23-1 is marked as an open reading frame, function uncertain. The CDR3 runs to 14 residues. The V end was cut by 3 bases, the J end by 3 bases, with 12 bases between. The CDR3 spells CASSHSGQDYEQYV. The CDR3 DNA is TGCGCCAGCAGTCATTCGGGACAAGACTACGAGCAGTACGTC.

The rearrangement joins TRBV19 to TRBJ2-1; 11 positions match TRBD1. The CDR3 has 15 amino acids. Per germline, CDR1 LNHDA and CDR2 SQIVND (reference sequence). V was pared by 5 bases and J by 8 bases, with 8 bases of the junction left unmatched. The CDR3, as DNA: TGTGCCAGTAGTGCCGGGACAGGGGGTACGGATGAGCAGTTCTTC. Amino acid sequence: CASSAGTGGTDEQFF.

The genes are TRBV5-5 and TRBJ2-1; 8 bases are a match to TRBD1. V gave up 2 bases and J gave up 2 bases; unmatched junction bases: 9. The CDR3 covers 17 residues. The germline V gene encodes CDR1 SGHKS and CDR2 YYEKEE (reference sequence). The CDR3 region has the DNA TGTGCCAGCAGCTTAGGGCCAGGGGGCTACACCTACAATGAGCAGTTCTTC. Residues: CASSLGPGGYTYNEQFF.

The gene calls are TRBV19 and TRBJ2-1, with TRBD2 identical over 14 bases. CDR3 length equals 16 residues. CDR1 is LNHDA, CDR2 SQIVND, per germline (reference sequence). The V and J ends lost 4 bases and 9 bases, in that order; junction bases with no gene match: 8. In DNA, the CDR3 is TGTGCCAGTAGTAAAGGACTAGCGGGGGGCCAAGGTGAGCAGTTCTTC. It is translated as CASSKGLAGGQGEQFF.

The V and J genes are TRBV29-1 and TRBJ2-3; TRBD2 matches 7 bases. Germline assignment: CDR1 SQVTM and CDR2 ANQGSEA. The CDR3 length is 14 residues. The J segment lost 3 bases and the V segment lost 3 bases, leaving 6 bases of the junction unmatched. This CDR3 reads CSVDSLRGTDTQYF. In DNA form, the CDR3 reads TGCAGCGTTGATAGCCTGCGGGGGACAGATACGCAGTATTTT.

Turning to this clonotype: One end of the junction is discordant with germline, which a read error may explain. The chain recombines TRBV3-1 with TRBJ2-7, with 10 positions matching TRBD2. The V gene's germline CDR1 is LGHDT and CDR2 YNNKEL (reference sequence). The CDR3 has 16 amino acids. CDR3 coding DNA: TGTGCCAGCACCCACGGGAGCGGGAGGGCCTCCCACGAGCAGTACTTC. Protein: CASTHGSGRASHEQYF.

The count of this clonotype is one. V and J are TRBV11-3 and TRBJ2-3, with 8 bases matching TRBD2. The J segment lost 5 bases and the V segment lost 3 bases, leaving 1 base of the junction unmatched. This CDR3 has 13 residues. From germline, CDR1 is SGHNT and CDR2 YENEEA. CDR3 bases: TGTGCCAGCAGCTTCCTAGCGGGAGATACGCAGTATTTT. Its translation: CASSFLAGDTQYF.

This clonotype has only a few counts. This rearrangement joins TRBV2 to TRBJ2-1; D might be TRBD2 (6 bases). The CDR3 totals 16 residues. Trimming removed 4 bases at V and 0 bases at J, with 13 bases between. The germline V gene has CDR1 SNHLY and CDR2 FYNNEI. This CDR3 is CASSGRGTLSYNEQFF. The CDR3 DNA follows: TGTGCCAGCAGTGGTCGCGGGACCCTCTCCTACAATGAGCAGTTCTTC.

This clonotype has only a few counts. V and J are TRBV5-1 and TRBJ2-7; 7 bases line up with TRBD2. The length of the CDR3 is 15 residues. Unmatched junction bases numbered 10, after V lost 2 bases and J lost 5 bases. The germline V gene has CDR1 SGHRS and CDR2 YFSETQ. In DNA, the CDR3 is TGCGCCAGCAGCTTAGAGATCAGCGGGACGAACGAGCAGTACTTC. It is translated as CASSLEISGTNEQYF.

The chain uses TRBV7-9 and TRBJ2-1; D unclear. The CDR3 totals 12 residues. The V end was cut by 5 bases, the J end by 8 bases, with 10 bases between. Germline loops: CDR1 SEHNR, CDR2 FQNEAQ (reference sequence). The CDR3 is CASSARIHEQFF. CDR3 DNA sequence: TGTGCCAGCAGCGCGAGGATCCATGAGCAGTTCTTC.

This clonotype turned up a few times. The V gene is TRBV6-1, the J gene TRBJ2-2; D not resolved. Germline V gene sequence: CDR1 MNHNS, CDR2 SASEGT. V lost 6 bases to trimming and J lost 4 bases, with 12 bases between them. This CDR3 is built from 14 residues. CDR3 sequence (DNA): TGTGCCAGCAGGAGGACCGGGCTCACCGGGGAGCTGTTTTTT. It encodes CASRRTGLTGELFF.

This clonotype has a handful of counts. The V and J genes are TRBV3-1 and TRBJ2-1, with TRBD1 matching 10 bases. Per the germline V gene, CDR1 is LGHDT and CDR2 is YNNKEL (reference sequence). V gave up 4 bases and J gave up 6 bases; unmatched junction bases: 3. This CDR3 contains 14 residues. CDR3 protein: CASSRWTGGNEQFF. The CDR3 coding sequence is TGTGCCAGCAGCCGTTGGACAGGGGGCAATGAGCAGTTCTTC.

Concerning this clonotype itself: One junction end does not reproduce the germline sequence, and a read error may be involved. The chain is built from TRBV6-9 and TRBJ2-2; D gene unclear. Per germline, CDR1 MNHGY and CDR2 SVAAGI. The CDR3 spans 13 residues. The CDR3 sequence: CTSSYPRNGELFF. Here the CDR3 DNA reads TGTACCAGCAGTTATCCGAGGAACGGGGAGCTGTTTTTT.

The chain uses TRBV18 and TRBJ2-7; D is unresolved. V was trimmed by 3 bases and J by 3 bases, leaving 12 bases between them. Germline V lookup: CDR1 KGHSH, CDR2 LQKENI. The CDR3 runs to 14 residues. CDR3 nucleotide sequence: TGTGCCAGCTCACCCGGACCAACGAGCTACGAGCAGTACGTC. The encoded protein is CASSPGPTSYEQYV.

The chain links TRBV2 to TRBJ2-7; 10 bases are a match to TRBD2. The germline V gene has CDR1 SNHLY and CDR2 FYNNEI. The CDR3 sequence is 18 residues long. V lost 3 bases, J lost 0 bases, and 11 bases stayed unmatched. CDR3 region: CASSDNAGLAVISYEQYF. CDR3 DNA: TGTGCCAGCAGTGATAATGCAGGACTAGCGGTAATCTCCTACGAGCAGTACTTC.

This clonotype was counted between two and nine times. The V and J genes are TRBV27 and TRBJ2-1; D possibly corresponds to TRBD2 (6 bases). The germline gives CDR1 MNHEY, CDR2 SMNVEV (reference sequence). The CDR3 consists of 15 residues. V gave up 3 bases and J gave up 0 bases, with 9 bases separating them. The CDR3 here is CASSFWGDSYNEQFF. CDR3 DNA sequence: TGTGCCAGCAGTTTTTGGGGGGACTCCTACAATGAGCAGTTCTTC.